This T cell receptor beta chain is from a study of somatic mutations in cytotoxic T cells in rheumatoid arthritis. Study as a whole: Nearly 100% purity was obtained when some V beta antibody-stained T-cell populations were flow-sorted; these included V beta1+ cells sequenced for TCRB.

Study outcomes and limitations: A largest CD8+ clone above 20% of CD8+ cells occurred in about an eighth of the 65 patients.

Each population, CD4+ and CD8+ cells, was isolated by positive magnetic bead selection and checked for purity by flow cytometry. Comment on this clone: As yet, its antigen is unknown.

Produced via immunoSEQ multiplex PCR; TCRdb's table is partial and in-frame only. The sample lists roughly 32,000 clones; 82% were seen once. The sample was CD8+ T cells sorted from blood. This TCR was recovered from an adult with rheumatoid arthritis.

CDR3 amino acids: CASSIVGTEDQETQYF. In nucleotides, the CDR3 is TGTGCCAGTAGTATAGTAGGGACTGAAGATCAAGAGACCCAGTACTTC. The chain combines TRBV19 with TRBJ2-5, with a weak D call TRBD2 (6 bases). Germline V lookup: CDR1 LNHDA, CDR2 SQIVND (reference sequence). V lost 1 base and J lost 2, with 14 bases in between. The CDR3 is 16 residues long. Variable domain in full (rest from reference TRBV19 and TRBJ2-5): DGGITQSPKYLFRKEGQNVTLSCEQNLNHDAMYWYRQDPGQGLRLIYYSQIVNDFQKGDIAEGYSVSREKKESFPLTVTSAQKNPTAFYLCASSIVGTEDQETQYFGPGTRLLVL.